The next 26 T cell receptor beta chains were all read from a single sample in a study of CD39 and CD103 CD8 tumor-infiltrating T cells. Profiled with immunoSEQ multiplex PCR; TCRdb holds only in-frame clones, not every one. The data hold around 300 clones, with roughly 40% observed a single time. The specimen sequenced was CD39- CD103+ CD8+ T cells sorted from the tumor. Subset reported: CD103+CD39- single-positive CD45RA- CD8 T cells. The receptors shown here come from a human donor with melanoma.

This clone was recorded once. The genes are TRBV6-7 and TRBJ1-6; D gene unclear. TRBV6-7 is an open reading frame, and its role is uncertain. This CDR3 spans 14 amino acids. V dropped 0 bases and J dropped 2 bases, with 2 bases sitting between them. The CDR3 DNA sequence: TGTGCCAGCAGTTACTCCACCTATAATTCACCCCTCCACTTT. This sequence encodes CASSYSTYNSPLHF.

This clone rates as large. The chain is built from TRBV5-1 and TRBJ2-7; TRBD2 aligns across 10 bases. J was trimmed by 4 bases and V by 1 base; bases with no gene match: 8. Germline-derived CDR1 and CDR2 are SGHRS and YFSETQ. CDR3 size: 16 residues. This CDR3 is CASSLRLAGVRYEQYF. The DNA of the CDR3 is TGCGCCAGCAGCTTGCGGCTAGCGGGGGTTCGGTACGAGCAGTACTTC.

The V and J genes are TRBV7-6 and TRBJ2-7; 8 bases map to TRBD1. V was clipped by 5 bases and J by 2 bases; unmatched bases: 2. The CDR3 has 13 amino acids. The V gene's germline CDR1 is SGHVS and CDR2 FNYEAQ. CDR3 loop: CASSRQGPYEQYF. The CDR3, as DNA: TGTGCCAGCAGCCGACAGGGGCCCTACGAGCAGTACTTC.

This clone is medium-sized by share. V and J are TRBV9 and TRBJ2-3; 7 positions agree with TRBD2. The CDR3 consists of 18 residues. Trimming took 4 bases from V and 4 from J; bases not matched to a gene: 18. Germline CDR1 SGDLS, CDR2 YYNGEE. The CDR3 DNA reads TGTGCCAGCAGCCCCCGACTAGCCCCGGGAGGTGGTGCAGATACGCAGTATTTT. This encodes CASSPRLAPGGGADTQYF.

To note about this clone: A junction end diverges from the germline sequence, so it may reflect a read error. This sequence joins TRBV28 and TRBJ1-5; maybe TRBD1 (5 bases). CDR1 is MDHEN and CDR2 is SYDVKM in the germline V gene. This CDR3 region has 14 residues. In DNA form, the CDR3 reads TGCGCCAGCAGCCAGCCGGACACCGATCAGCCCCAGCATTTT. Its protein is CASSQPDTDQPQHF. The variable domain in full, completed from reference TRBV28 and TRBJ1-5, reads DVKVTQSSRYLVKRTGEKVFLECVQDMDHENMFWYRQDPGLGLRLIYFSYDVKMKEKGDIPEGYSVSREKKERFSLILESASTNQTSMYLCASSQPDTDQPQHFGDGTRLSIL.

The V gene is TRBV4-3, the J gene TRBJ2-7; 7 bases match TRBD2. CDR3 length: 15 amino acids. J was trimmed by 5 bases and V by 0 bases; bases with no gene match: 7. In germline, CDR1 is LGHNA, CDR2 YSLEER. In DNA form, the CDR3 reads TGCGCCAGCAGCCAAGATCGGGACGGGGGGAACGAGCAGTACTTC. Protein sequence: CASSQDRDGGNEQYF.

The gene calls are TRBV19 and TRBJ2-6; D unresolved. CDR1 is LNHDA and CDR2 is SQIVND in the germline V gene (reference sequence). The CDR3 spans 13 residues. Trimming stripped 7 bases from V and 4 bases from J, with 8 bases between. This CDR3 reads CASTDRGANVLTF. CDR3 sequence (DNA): TGTGCCAGTACCGACCGGGGGGCCAACGTCCTGACTTTC.

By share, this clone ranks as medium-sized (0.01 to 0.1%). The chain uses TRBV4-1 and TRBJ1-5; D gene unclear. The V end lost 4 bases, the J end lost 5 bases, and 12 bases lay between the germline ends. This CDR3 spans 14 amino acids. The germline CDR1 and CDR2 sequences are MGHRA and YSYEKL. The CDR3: CASSLSVRDQPQHF. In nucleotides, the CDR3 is TGCGCCAGCAGCCTAAGCGTCCGCGATCAGCCCCAGCATTTT.

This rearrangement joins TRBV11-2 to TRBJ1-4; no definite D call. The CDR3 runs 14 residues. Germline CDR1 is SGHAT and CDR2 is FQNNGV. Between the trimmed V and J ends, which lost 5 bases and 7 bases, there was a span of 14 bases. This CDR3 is CASSPFRGSEKLFF. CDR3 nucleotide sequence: TGTGCCAGCAGCCCTTTTCGGGGATCTGAAAAACTGTTTTTT.

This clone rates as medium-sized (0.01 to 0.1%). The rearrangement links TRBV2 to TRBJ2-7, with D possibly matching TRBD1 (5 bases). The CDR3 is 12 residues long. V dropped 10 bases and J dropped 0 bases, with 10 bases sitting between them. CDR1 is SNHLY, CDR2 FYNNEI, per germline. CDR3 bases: TGTGCCATAACAGGAGCCTCCTACGAGCAGTACTTC. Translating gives CAITGASYEQYF.

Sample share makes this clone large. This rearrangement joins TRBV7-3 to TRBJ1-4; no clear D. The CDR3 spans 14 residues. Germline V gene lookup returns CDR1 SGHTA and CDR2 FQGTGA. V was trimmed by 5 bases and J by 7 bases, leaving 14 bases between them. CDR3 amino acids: CASSPFRGSEKLFF. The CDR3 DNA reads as TGTGCCAGCAGCCCTTTTCGGGGATCTGAAAAACTGTTTTTT.

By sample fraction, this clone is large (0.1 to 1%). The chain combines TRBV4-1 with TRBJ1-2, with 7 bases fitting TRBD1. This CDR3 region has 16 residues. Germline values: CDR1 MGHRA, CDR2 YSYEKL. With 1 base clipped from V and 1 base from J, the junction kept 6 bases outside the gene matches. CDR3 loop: CASSQGEAGGNYGYTF. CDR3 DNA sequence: TGCGCCAGCAGCCAAGGGGAGGCAGGGGGTAACTATGGCTACACCTTC.

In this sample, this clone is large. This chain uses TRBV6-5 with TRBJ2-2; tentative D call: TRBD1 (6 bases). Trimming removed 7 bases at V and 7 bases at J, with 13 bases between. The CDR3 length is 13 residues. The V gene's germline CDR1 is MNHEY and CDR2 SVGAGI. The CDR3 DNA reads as TGTGCCAGCACTCCCCGAGGGGGCGGGGAGCTGTTTTTT. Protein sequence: CASTPRGGGELFF.

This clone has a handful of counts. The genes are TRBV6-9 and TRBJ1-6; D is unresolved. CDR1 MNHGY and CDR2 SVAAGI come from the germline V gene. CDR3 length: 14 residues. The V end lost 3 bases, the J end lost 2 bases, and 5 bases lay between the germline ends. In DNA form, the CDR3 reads TGTGCCAGCAGTTACTCCACCTATAATTCACCCCTCCACTTT. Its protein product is CASSYSTYNSPLHF.

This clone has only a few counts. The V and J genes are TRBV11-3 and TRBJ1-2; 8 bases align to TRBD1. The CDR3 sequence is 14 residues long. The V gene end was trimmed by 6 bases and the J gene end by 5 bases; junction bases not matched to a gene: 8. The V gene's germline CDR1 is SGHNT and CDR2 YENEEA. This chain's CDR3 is CASRIGQGQYGYTF. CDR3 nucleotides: TGTGCCAGCAGAATAGGACAGGGCCAGTATGGCTACACCTTC.

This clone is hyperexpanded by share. The CDR3 nucleotides read TGTGCCAGCAGCGTAGGGACAGATTCCCTTCTGTACTTC. It encodes CASSVGTDSLLYF. The genes are TRBV9 and TRBJ2-7; possible D gene TRBD1, 6 bases. The CDR3 length is 13 residues. V gave up 0 bases and J gave up 12 bases, with 16 bases separating them. Germline assignment: CDR1 SGDLS and CDR2 YYNGEE.

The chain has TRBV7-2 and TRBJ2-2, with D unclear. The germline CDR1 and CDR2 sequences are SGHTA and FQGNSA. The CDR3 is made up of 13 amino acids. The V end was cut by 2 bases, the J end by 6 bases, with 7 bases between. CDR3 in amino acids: CASSLLGSGELFF. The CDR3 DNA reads TGTGCCAGCAGCTTACTAGGGTCCGGGGAGCTGTTTTTT.

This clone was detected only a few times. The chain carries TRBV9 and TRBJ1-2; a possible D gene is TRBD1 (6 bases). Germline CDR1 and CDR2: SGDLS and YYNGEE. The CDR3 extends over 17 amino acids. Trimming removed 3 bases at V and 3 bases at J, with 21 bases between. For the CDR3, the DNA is TGTGCCAGCAGCGGGGGGGGGCAGGGAGGATTAGACTATGGCTACACCTTC. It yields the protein CASSGGGQGGLDYGYTF.

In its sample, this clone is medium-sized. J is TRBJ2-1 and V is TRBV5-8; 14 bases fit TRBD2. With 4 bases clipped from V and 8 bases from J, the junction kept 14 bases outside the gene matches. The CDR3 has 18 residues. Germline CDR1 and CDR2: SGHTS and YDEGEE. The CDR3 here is CASSLGKRTSGRRDEQFF. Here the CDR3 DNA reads TGTGCCAGCAGCCTGGGGAAGCGGACTAGCGGGAGGCGGGATGAGCAGTTCTTC.

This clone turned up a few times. The CDR3 spells CASSPFRGSEKLFF. CDR3 coding DNA: TGTGCCAGCAGCCCTTTTCGGGGATCTGAAAAACTGTTTTTT. The chain joins TRBV9 to TRBJ1-4, with no clear D. This CDR3 has 14 residues. CDR1 and CDR2 from the germline V gene are SGDLS and YYNGEE. Trimming shortened V by 4 bases and J by 7 bases, and 14 bases separated the two germline ends.

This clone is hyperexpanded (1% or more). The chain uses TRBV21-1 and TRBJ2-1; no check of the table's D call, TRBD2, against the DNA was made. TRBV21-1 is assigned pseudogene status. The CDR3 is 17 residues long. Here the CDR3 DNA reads TGTGCCAGCAGCCCGTTGAATTCTAGCGGGAAAATGGATGAGCAGTTCTTC. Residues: CASSPLNSSGKMDEQFF.

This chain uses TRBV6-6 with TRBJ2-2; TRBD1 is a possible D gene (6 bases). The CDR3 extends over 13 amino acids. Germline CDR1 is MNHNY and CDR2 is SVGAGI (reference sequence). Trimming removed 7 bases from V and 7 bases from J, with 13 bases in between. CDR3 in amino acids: CASTPRGGGELFF. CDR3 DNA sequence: TGTGCCAGCACTCCCCGAGGGGGCGGGGAGCTGTTTTTT.

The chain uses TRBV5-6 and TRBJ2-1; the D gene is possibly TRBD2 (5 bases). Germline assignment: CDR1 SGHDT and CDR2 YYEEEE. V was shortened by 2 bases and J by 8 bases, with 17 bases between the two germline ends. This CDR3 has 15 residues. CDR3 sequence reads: CASSLIRNLGDEQFF. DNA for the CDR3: TGTGCCAGCAGCTTAATCCGAAATTTGGGAGATGAGCAGTTCTTC.

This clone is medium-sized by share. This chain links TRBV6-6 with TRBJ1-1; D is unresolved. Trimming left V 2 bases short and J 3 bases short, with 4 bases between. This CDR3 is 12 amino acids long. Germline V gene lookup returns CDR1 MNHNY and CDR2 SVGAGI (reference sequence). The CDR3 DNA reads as TGTGCCAGCAGTTACCCTTACACTGAAGCTTTCTTT. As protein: CASSYPYTEAFF.

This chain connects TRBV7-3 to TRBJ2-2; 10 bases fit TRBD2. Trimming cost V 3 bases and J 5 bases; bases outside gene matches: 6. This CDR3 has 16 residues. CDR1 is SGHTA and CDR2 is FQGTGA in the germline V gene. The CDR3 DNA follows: TGTGCCAGCAGCTTTTTAGCGGGAGGAGGGACCGGGGAGCTGTTTTTT. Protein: CASSFLAGGGTGELFF.

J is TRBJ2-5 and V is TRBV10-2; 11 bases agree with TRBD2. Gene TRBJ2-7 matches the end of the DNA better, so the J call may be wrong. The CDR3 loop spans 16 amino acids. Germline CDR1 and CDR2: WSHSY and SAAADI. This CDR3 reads CASSVGLAGPSYEQYF. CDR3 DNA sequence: TGCGCCAGCAGCGTCGGACTAGCGGGTCCATCCTACGAGCAGTACTTC.